This T cell receptor (beta chain) was documented in a study of siplizumab effects on memory and regulatory T cells. This clone came up a few times. Its target is not known. This CDR3 spans 12 amino acids. Germline-derived CDR1 and CDR2 are LGHNT and FRNRAP. Trimming took 5 bases from V and 4 from J, leaving 5 bases between them. Assay used: immunoSEQ multiplex PCR; TCRdb lists only in-frame clones, some missing. Of more than 90,000 clones in the sample, around nine tenths were seen once. Overall study findings and caveats: Controls had around 25% Treg-derived mappable alloreactive CD4+ clones on average, versus about 69% with siplizumab.

This clonotype originated in a human donor in good health. The chain links TRBV12-5 to TRBJ2-2, with D hard to call. The sequenced sample consisted of non-Treg CD4+ T cells sorted from blood. The CDR3 bases are TGTGCTAGTGGTGGTTTCACCGGGGAGCTGTTTTTT. The encoded protein is CASGGFTGELFF.